This TCR beta chain was sequenced during a study of STAT5B mutations in CD4+ large granular lymphocyte leukemia. Study results and caveats: Top patient clones used TRBV06 genes more often: 8/27 versus 2/35 in controls.

Under the authors' procedure: Lowest detectable productive clonotype frequency was 2.59 x 10-5. TCRdb's table, derived via immunoSEQ multiplex PCR, lists solely in-frame clones and lacks some. The V and J calls and the clone size are those of that table, but D and trimming were determined from the DNA. The profile shows about 33,000 clones, about 90% of them singletons. Trimming left V 3 bases short and J 7 bases short, with 13 bases between. This CDR3 comprises 13 residues. Germline assignment: CDR1 SGHDN and CDR2 FVKESK. As regards this clone: Its antigen is currently unknown.

The receptor's source is a human donor in good health. The V gene is TRBV14, the J gene TRBJ2-7; no firm D call. Input material: CD4+ T cells from blood buffy coats. CDR3 sequence: CASSQHSLGEQYF. CDR3 nucleotides: TGTGCCAGCAGCCAGCACAGCCTCGGGGAGCAGTACTTC.